This TCR beta chain was obtained from a study of shared clonotypes between healthy human individuals. On this clone itself: The antigen is not known.

Study-level results: Researchers sampled blood only, noting tissue repertoires likely differ. What naive subsets generally showed was a larger estimated richness than memory subsets showed.

The repertoire was sequenced with immunoSEQ multiplex PCR; TCRdb's copy has only in-frame clones and lacks some. The table has roughly 1.5 million clones, 98% seen once. The CDR3 spans 12 residues. The germline gives CDR1 LNHDA, CDR2 SQIVND (reference sequence). Trimming took 6 bases from V and 4 from J, leaving 10 bases between them. Input material: naive CD4+ T cells sorted from blood. The sample's subset: CD45RA+ positively selected. The TCR originated in a man aged 25-45 years in good health. The rearrangement uses TRBV19 and TRBJ2-7, with unresolved D. The CDR3, as DNA: TGTGCCAGTAGCCATAGCAGTTACGAGCAGTACTTC. It is translated as CASSHSSYEQYF.